This paragraph covers one TCR beta chain sequence. The data originate from a study of blood T cell repertoires in COVID-19. Across the study: The origin of the acute and convalescent COVID-19 samples was the United States, Italy and Spain. PBMCs, B-cell-depleted T cells, or T cells were the source of the cDNA or gDNA that made up the material.

Sequencing used immunoSEQ multiplex PCR; TCRdb keeps in-frame clones, though not all of them. The table lists around 270,000 clones, 84% of them singletons, with 4% to 4.5% in the top ten. The ends were cut back, 6 bases at V and 2 bases at J, with 14 bases in the middle. The CDR3 runs 14 residues. CDR1 is MDHEN, CDR2 SYDVKM, per germline. The chain has TRBV28 and TRBJ2-7, with TRBD2 as a possible D gene (6 bases). The sequenced sample was peripheral blood. This clonotype was sampled from a man aged 60-69 years with acute or convalescent COVID-19. The CDR3 loop is CASRDGSRPYEQYF. The CDR3 coding sequence is TGTGCCAGCAGGGACGGGAGTCGACCCTACGAGCAGTACTTC.